This TCR beta chain originates from a study of T cell responses to AZD1222 COVID-19 vaccine. About the study: Samples with a second dose at about 4 or about 12 weeks were pooled together.

V shed 0 bases, J shed 8 bases, and the junction held 6 bases outside the gene matches. The V gene's germline CDR1 is SGHRS and CDR2 YFSETQ. The CDR3 runs to 16 residues. Clones were read by immunoSEQ multiplex PCR, and TCRdb kept only the in-frame ones, dropping some. The data contain approximately 99,000 clones, approximately 86% of them singletons. Study-level findings and limits: Clonal diversity was possibly underestimated; the donors were predominantly white British and more often female. There were repertoire samples only from the period after the peak T cell response. At baseline, just a handful of AZD1222 recipients tested seropositive.

With regard to this clone: The antigen remains undetermined.

The TCR comes from an adult in good health. The specimen was peripheral blood, collected on day 0 of AZD1222 vaccination. V gene TRBV5-1 combines with J gene TRBJ1-4; 11 positions agree with TRBD1. As DNA, the CDR3 is TGCGCCAGCAGCTTGGCCGGGGGGACAGGGGGAGAAAAACTGTTTTTT. Translation gives CASSLAGGTGGEKLFF.